This T cell receptor (beta chain) is from a study of T cells in Graves' hyperthyroidism and ophthalmopathy. Study overall: Specimen type is peripheral blood, collected at initial diagnosis prior to any treatment.

V was pared by 4 bases and J by 11 bases, with 17 bases between. There are 12 residues in the CDR3. Germline V gives CDR1 DFQATT, CDR2 SNEGSKA (reference sequence). Notes on the study in general: In blood, most of the thyroid clonotypes expanded above 0.001 were also present. The model forecast ophthalmopathy, anticipating it by a median approximately 6.2 months before onset.

There were TCR beta CDR3 regions amplified from RNA transcripts. HTBI primers drove first-round RT-PCR of the TCR CDR3. TCRdb reprocessed the multiplex PCR reads with MiXCR, giving one entry per CDR3 protein. The sample has 600,000 to 650,000 distinct CDR3 sequences, around 21% seen once. This clonotype was counted at least ten times. As yet, its antigen is unknown. The sequenced material came from blood. V is TRBV20-1 and J is TRBJ1-1; D gene ambiguous. The clonotype was recovered from a man aged 25 to 40 with Graves' ophthalmopathy. CDR3 sequence: CSATGREEFAFF. CDR3 nucleotide sequence: TGCAGTGCTACGGGTCGCGAGGAGTTTGCTTTCTTT.